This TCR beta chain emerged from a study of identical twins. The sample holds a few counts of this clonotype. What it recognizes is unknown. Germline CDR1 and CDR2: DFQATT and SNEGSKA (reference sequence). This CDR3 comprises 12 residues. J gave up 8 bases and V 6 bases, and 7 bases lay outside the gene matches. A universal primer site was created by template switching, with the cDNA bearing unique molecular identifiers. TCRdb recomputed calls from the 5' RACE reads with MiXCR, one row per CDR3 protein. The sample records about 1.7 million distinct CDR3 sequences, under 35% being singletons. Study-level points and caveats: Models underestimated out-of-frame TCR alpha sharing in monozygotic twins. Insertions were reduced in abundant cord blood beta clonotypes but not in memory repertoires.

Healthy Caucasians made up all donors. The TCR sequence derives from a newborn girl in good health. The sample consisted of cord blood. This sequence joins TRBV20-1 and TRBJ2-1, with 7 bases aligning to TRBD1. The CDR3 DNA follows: TGCAGTGCCCGCACAGGGGACCATGAGCAGTTCTTC. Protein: CSARTGDHEQFF.